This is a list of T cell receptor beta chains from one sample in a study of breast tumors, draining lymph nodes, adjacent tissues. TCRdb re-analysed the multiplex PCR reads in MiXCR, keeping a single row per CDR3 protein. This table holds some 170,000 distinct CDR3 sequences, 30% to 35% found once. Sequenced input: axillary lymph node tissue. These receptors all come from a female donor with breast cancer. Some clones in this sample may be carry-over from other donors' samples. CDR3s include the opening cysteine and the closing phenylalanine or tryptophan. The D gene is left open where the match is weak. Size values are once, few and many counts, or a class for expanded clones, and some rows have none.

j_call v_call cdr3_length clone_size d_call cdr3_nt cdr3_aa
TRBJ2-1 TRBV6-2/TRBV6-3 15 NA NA TGTGCCAGCAGTCACCCCGGTATATCCTACAATGAGCAGTTCTTC CASSHPGISYNEQFF
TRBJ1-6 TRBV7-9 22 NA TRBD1 TGTGCCAGCAGCTCCCCTGCGGAGTTAGGGGGCGTCTACAATGAGCAGGATTCACCCCTCCACTTT CASSSPAELGGVYNEQDSPLHF
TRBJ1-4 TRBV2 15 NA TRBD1 TGTGCCAGCAGTGAAGGACAGGGGAGGTTGGAAAAACTGTTTTTT CASSEGQGRLEKLFF
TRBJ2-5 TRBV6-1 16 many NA TGTGCCAGCAGTTCCCAAGCCGGCTTATTTCAAGAGACCCAGTACTTC CASSSQAGLFQETQYF
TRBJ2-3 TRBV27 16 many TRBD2 TGTGCCAGCAGTCGTGGACTAGCGGGGTACACAGATACGCAGTATTTT CASSRGLAGYTDTQYF
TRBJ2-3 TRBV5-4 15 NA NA TGTGCCAGCAGCTTCGGGGCTGTGAGCACAGATACGCAGTATTTT CASSFGAVSTDTQYF
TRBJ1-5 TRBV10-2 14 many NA TGCGCCAGCAGTGAGTTGAAGGATAATCAGCCCCAGCATTTT CASSELKDNQPQHF
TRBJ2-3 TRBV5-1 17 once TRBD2 TGTGCCAGCAGCTTAAGGAGGTTAGCGGGAGCAATAGATACGCAGTATTTT CASSLRRLAGAIDTQYF
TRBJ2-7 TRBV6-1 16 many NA TGTGCCAGCAGGGAACGGGAACCCATTGGAAGCTACGAGCAGTACTTC CASREREPIGSYEQYF
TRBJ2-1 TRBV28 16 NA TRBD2 TGTGCCAGCAGTCCCCCCCGGCTAGCGGGAGGGTATGAGCAGTTCTTC CASSPPRLAGGYEQFF
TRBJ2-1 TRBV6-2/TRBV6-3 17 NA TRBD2 TGTGCCAGCAGTCGAGGTAGCGGGAGGGGAATCTACAATGAGCAGTTCTTC CASSRGSGRGIYNEQFF
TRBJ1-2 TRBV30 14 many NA TGTGCCTGGAGGGGGCGGGACTCCCCTAAGGGCTACACCTTC CAWRGRDSPKGYTF
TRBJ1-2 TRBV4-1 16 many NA TGCGCCAGCAGCCTCTCTAGGGAGGTTTTTGACTATGGCTACACCTTC CASSLSREVFDYGYTF
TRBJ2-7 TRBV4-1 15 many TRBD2 TGCGCCAGCAGCCAAGGACTAGCGGTCCCCTACGAGCAGTACTTC CASSQGLAVPYEQYF
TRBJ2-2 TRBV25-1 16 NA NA TGTGCCAGCAGTCTACAAGGGGCAGGGGAAATCGGGGAGCTGCTTTTT CASSLQGAGEIGELLF
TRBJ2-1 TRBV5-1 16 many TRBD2 TGCGCCAGCAGCCTCCTCGGCGGGGGGATTTCTAGTGAGCAGTTCTTC CASSLLGGGISSEQFF
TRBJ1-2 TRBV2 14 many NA TGTGCCAGCAGTGCCAAAAGGGGGAACTATGGCTACACCTTC CASSAKRGNYGYTF
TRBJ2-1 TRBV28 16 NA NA TGTGCCAGCAGGCGAGTGACAGTGCAAGGGTACAATGAGCAGTTCTTC CASRRVTVQGYNEQFF
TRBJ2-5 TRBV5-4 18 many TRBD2 TGTGCCAGCAGCTTGGCCAAGACTAGCGGGAGAGCAAAAGAGACCCAGTACTTC CASSLAKTSGRAKETQYF
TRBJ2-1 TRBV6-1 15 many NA TGTGCCAGCAAAGAAAGGGGGTACTCCTACAATGAGCAGTTCTTC CASKERGYSYNEQFF
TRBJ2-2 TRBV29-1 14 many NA TGCAGCGTTGCCGGCACAGGTAGTACCGGGGAGCTGTTTTTT CSVAGTGSTGELFF
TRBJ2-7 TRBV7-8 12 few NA TGTGCCAGCAGGTTAGGGGGATTCGAGCAGTACTTC CASRLGGFEQYF
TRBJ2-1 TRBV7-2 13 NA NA TGTGCCAGCAGCCTTATTTCGGGTAATGAGCAGTTCTTC CASSLISGNEQFF
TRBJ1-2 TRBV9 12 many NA TGTGCCAGCAGCGTTCAGGGACATGGCTACACCTTC CASSVQGHGYTF
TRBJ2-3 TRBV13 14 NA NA TGTGCCAGCAGCTTAGGGCTGATCACAGATACGCAGTATTTT CASSLGLITDTQYF
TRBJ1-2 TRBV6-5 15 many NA TGTGCCAGCAGTTCCCAGCAGGGCGCGGTCTATGGCTACACCTTC CASSSQQGAVYGYTF
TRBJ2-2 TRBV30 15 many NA TGTGCCAGGACCTCGGGGAGCCGGAACACCGGGGAGCTGTTTTTT CARTSGSRNTGELFF
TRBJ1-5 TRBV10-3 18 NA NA TGTGCCATCAGTGATGGGACCACTACAGGGAAACGCAATCAGCCCCAGCATTTT CAISDGTTTGKRNQPQHF
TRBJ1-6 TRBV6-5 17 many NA TGTGCCAGCAGTTACTCCGGACCGGGACTGTTACCTTCACCCCTCCACTTT CASSYSGPGLLPSPLHF
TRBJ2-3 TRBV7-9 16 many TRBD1 TGTGCCAGCAGCGCCCTTACAGGGGGCAGGTCGGATACGCAGTATTTT CASSALTGGRSDTQYF
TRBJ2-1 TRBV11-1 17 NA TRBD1 TGCGCCAGCAGCTTAGGCCGGGACAGGGGGCCCTACAATGAGCAGTTCTTC CASSLGRDRGPYNEQFF
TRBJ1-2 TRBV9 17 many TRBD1 TGTGCCAGCAGCACATCACCGGGACAGGGGTTAGACTATGGCTACACCTTC CASSTSPGQGLDYGYTF
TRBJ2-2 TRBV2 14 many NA TGTGCCAGCAACAATTTAGGGGGCACCGGGGAGCTGTTTTTT CASNNLGGTGELFF
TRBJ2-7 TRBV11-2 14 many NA TGTGCCAGCAGCTCCCTTCACGGGGTCTACGAGCAGTACTTC CASSSLHGVYEQYF
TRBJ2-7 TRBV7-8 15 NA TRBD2 TGTGCCAGCAGCCCGCGTGGGGGGGGACCCTACGAGCAGTACTTC CASSPRGGGPYEQYF
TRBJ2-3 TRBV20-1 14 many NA TGCAGTGCTTCCGGACCCGTAAAGACAGATACGCAGTATTTT CSASGPVKTDTQYF
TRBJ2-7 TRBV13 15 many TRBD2 TGTGCCAGCAGCTTAGGCTCCCAGCGGGGCCTCGAGCAGTACTTC CASSLGSQRGLEQYF
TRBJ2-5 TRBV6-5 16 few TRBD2 TGTGCCGGCAGGAGACCGGGACTAGCGGGTAGAGAGACCCAGTACTTC CAGRRPGLAGRETQYF